These T cell receptor beta chains were read from a single sample in a study of blood T cell repertoires in COVID-19. TCRdb keeps only in-frame clones here, not all; method: immunoSEQ multiplex PCR. This sample has roughly 150,000 clones, with around 88% found just once. The material sequenced was peripheral blood. These receptors originate from a human donor in a cohort sampled during active COVID-19. CDR3s include the opening cysteine and the closing phenylalanine or tryptophan. The order of the fields is J gene, V gene, D gene, CDR3 protein. D genes are given only for firm matches.

j_gene: TRBJ1-2; v_gene: TRBV29-1; d_gene: -; CDR3aa: CSVEGRTAHGYTF
j_gene: TRBJ2-4; v_gene: TRBV5-6; d_gene: TRBD2; CDR3aa: CASSWARGDKNIQYF
j_gene: TRBJ2-7; v_gene: TRBV4-3; d_gene: TRBD2; CDR3aa: CASSQGTSGVYEQYF
j_gene: TRBJ1-2; v_gene: TRBV6-5; d_gene: -; CDR3aa: CASRRSGGYGYTF
j_gene: TRBJ2-7; v_gene: TRBV4-3; d_gene: -; CDR3aa: CASSQGEGRYEQYF
j_gene: TRBJ2-7; v_gene: TRBV5-3; d_gene: TRBD1; CDR3aa: CARSADRVNEQYF
j_gene: TRBJ1-5; v_gene: TRBV28; d_gene: -; CDR3aa: CASSFSPAGNSNQPQHF
j_gene: TRBJ2-7; v_gene: TRBV6-5; d_gene: TRBD1; CDR3aa: CASSPRQGPYEQYF
j_gene: TRBJ2-5; v_gene: TRBV10-3; d_gene: -; CDR3aa: CAISGVGAGEETQYF
j_gene: TRBJ2-1; v_gene: TRBV29-1; d_gene: TRBD2; CDR3aa: CSANRDYGNEQFF
j_gene: TRBJ2-3; v_gene: TRBV10-3; d_gene: -; CDR3aa: CAISRSERATDTQYF
j_gene: TRBJ2-7; v_gene: TRBV11-3; d_gene: -; CDR3aa: CASSLVPGYEQYF
j_gene: TRBJ2-1; v_gene: TRBV4-1; d_gene: -; CDR3aa: CASSRPAGPAYNEQFF
j_gene: TRBJ2-7; v_gene: TRBV7-9; d_gene: TRBD2; CDR3aa: CASSFSGNEQYF
j_gene: TRBJ1-1; v_gene: TRBV13; d_gene: TRBD1; CDR3aa: CASSWTGSLSGTEAFF
j_gene: TRBJ2-7; v_gene: TRBV6-5; d_gene: -; CDR3aa: CASRGRLYEQYF
j_gene: TRBJ1-5; v_gene: TRBV19; d_gene: -; CDR3aa: CASNRWSGHTEDQPQHF
j_gene: TRBJ1-5; v_gene: TRBV3-1/TRBV3-2; d_gene: -; CDR3aa: CASSQDVTARPQHF
j_gene: TRBJ2-2; v_gene: TRBV7-6; d_gene: -; CDR3aa: CASSSLGGRGANTGELFF
j_gene: TRBJ2-7; v_gene: TRBV28; d_gene: TRBD1; CDR3aa: CASRREGTGSYEQYF
j_gene: TRBJ1-6; v_gene: TRBV19; d_gene: -; CDR3aa: CASSTRQSSYNSPLHF
j_gene: TRBJ1-2; v_gene: TRBV10-3; d_gene: -; CDR3aa: CAISDLVGYTF
j_gene: TRBJ2-3; v_gene: TRBV10-1; d_gene: -; CDR3aa: CASSEHRDSADTQYF
j_gene: TRBJ2-7; v_gene: TRBV5-6; d_gene: -; CDR3aa: CASSLEGLAIPYEQYF